These 23 T cell receptor beta chains came from one sample sequenced in a study of T cell repertoires and Cas9 in healthy adults. The table came from immunoSEQ multiplex PCR; TCRdb's copy has only in-frame clones and leaves some out. The table lists some 14,000 clones, roughly 89% of them singletons. Sample: Tregs (CD4+, CD25+, CD127-, CD137-, CD154-) from PBMCs; culture status not recorded. The source of these receptors is a human donor in good health.

The chain couples TRBV19 to TRBJ1-5; D is ambiguous. Germline V gene sequence: CDR1 LNHDA, CDR2 SQIVND (reference sequence). The CDR3 spans 16 residues. V was clipped by 2 bases and J by 0 bases, with 11 bases between them. CDR3: CASSISLGSSNQPQHF. DNA for the CDR3: TGTGCCAGTAGTATATCTTTGGGCAGTAGCAATCAGCCCCAGCATTTT.

This clone is large (0.1 to 1%). This chain joins TRBV6-5 and TRBJ1-1; no clear D gene. Germline lookup yields CDR1 MNHEY and CDR2 SVGAGI. Trimming left V 0 bases short and J 1 base short, with 12 bases between. The CDR3 has 16 amino acids. CDR3 sequence (DNA): TGTGCCAGCAGTTACTCAATCCAGAGAAGGAACACTGAAGCTTTCTTT. This sequence encodes CASSYSIQRRNTEAFF.

The V gene is TRBV5-4, the J gene TRBJ1-6, with TRBD1 matching over 7 bases. V gave up 2 bases and J gave up 7 bases; unmatched junction bases: 6. Germline V gene sequence: CDR1 SGHNT, CDR2 YYREEE (reference sequence). CDR3 length equals 15 residues. The CDR3 nucleotides read TGTGCCAGCAGCTTTAGGGGGCGCATAAATTCACCCCTCCACTTT. It specifies CASSFRGRINSPLHF.

The V and J genes are TRBV9 and TRBJ2-3; D remains unclear. The length of the CDR3 is 15 residues. The V and J ends lost 0 bases and 3 bases respectively, with 11 bases between them. Germline V lookup: CDR1 SGDLS, CDR2 YYNGEE. The CDR3 region has the DNA TGTGCCAGCAGCGTAGGTATAGTAGGTACAGATACGCAGTATTTT. It is translated as CASSVGIVGTDTQYF. The whole variable domain, remainder taken from reference TRBV9 and TRBJ2-3, is DSGVTQTPKHLITATGQRVTLRCSPRSGDLSVYWYQQSLDQGLQFLIQYYNGEERAKGNILERFSAQQFPDLHSELNLSSLELGDSALYFCASSVGIVGTDTQYFGPGTRLTVL.

The J gene is TRBJ1-2, the V gene TRBV7-3; 7 nucleotides match TRBD1. The germline V gene encodes CDR1 SGHTA and CDR2 FQGTGA. Trimming removed 4 bases from V and 7 bases from J; junction bases left unmatched: 9. There are 14 residues in the CDR3. The DNA of the CDR3 is TGTGCCAGCAGCTCCGGACAGGTCGGGTCTGGCTACACCTTC. Translated: CASSSGQVGSGYTF. Looking up the rest from reference TRBV7-3 and TRBJ1-2 gives the full variable domain: GAGVSQTPSNKVTEKGKYVELRCDPISGHTALYWYRQSLGQGPEFLIYFQGTGAADDSGLPNDRFFAVRPEGSVSTLKIQRTERGDSAVYLCASSSGQVGSGYTFGSGTRLTVV.

A few counts support this clone. The J gene is TRBJ1-4, the V gene TRBV7-9; D gene uncertain. Germline V gives CDR1 SEHNR, CDR2 FQNEAQ (reference sequence). The CDR3 is made up of 13 amino acids. Trimming stripped 5 bases from V and 8 bases from J, with 12 bases between. CDR3 loop: CASSAQLGEKLFF. CDR3 nucleotide sequence: TGTGCCAGCAGCGCCCAACTAGGGGAAAAACTGTTTTTT.

V gene TRBV18 combines with J gene TRBJ2-4; D unclear. Germline CDR1 KGHSH, CDR2 LQKENI. The CDR3 runs 13 residues. V was shortened by 3 bases and J by 12 bases, with 15 bases between the two germline ends. The CDR3: CASSPSSSTRQYF. The DNA of the CDR3 is TGTGCCAGCTCACCGTCGTCTAGTACACGTCAGTACTTC.

V and J are TRBV30 and TRBJ1-6; possibly TRBD1 for D (5 bases). This CDR3 comprises 12 residues. The ends were cut back, 5 bases at V and 14 bases at J, with 16 bases in the middle. CDR1 and CDR2 from the germline V gene are GTSNPN and SVGIG (reference sequence). CDR3 nucleotides: TGTGCCTGGGGACGACAGAGCGAGGCCCTCCACTTT. Encoded protein: CAWGRQSEALHF.

V usage is TRBV11-2 and J usage is TRBJ2-3; TRBD2 matches 8 bases. V lost 1 base, J lost 5 bases, and 8 bases stayed unmatched. Germline V CDR1 and CDR2: SGHAT, FQNNGV. The CDR3 is made up of 16 amino acids. The CDR3, as DNA: TGTGCCAGCAGCTTAGGCGTTCGGAGCGGGGGAGATACGCAGTATTTT. Residues: CASSLGVRSGGDTQYF.

The rearrangement uses TRBV11-2 and TRBJ2-5, with D perhaps TRBD1 (6 bases). This CDR3 contains 13 residues. From germline, CDR1 is SGHAT and CDR2 FQNNGV. The V end was cut by 5 bases, the J end by 2 bases, with 9 bases between. Written as DNA, the CDR3 is TGTGCCAGCAGCCCTGGACAGCAAGAGACCCAGTACTTC. Its translation: CASSPGQQETQYF.

The chain links TRBV28 to TRBJ1-3; 7 nucleotides agree with TRBD1. Germline CDR1 reads MDHEN; CDR2 reads SYDVKM. This CDR3 has 19 amino acids. With 5 bases clipped from V and 4 bases from J, the junction kept 20 bases outside the gene matches. The CDR3 protein is CASSPHKINRGKGGNTIYF. The CDR3 coding sequence is TGTGCCAGCAGTCCGCATAAAATTAACAGGGGAAAGGGAGGAAACACCATATATTTT.

The V call is TRBV19, the J call TRBJ1-1; possible D gene TRBD1, 6 bases. The V gene lost 7 bases and the J gene lost 8 bases, with 17 bases spanning the gap. Germline-derived CDR1 and CDR2 are LNHDA and SQIVND (reference sequence). The CDR3 contains 13 residues. CDR3 in DNA: TGTGCCAGTACCCTTGGACAGAAGAGCGAAGCTTTCTTT. Its protein is CASTLGQKSEAFF.

The genes are TRBV7-9 and TRBJ1-3; D unresolved. The CDR3 runs 16 residues. Germline V lookup: CDR1 SEHNR, CDR2 FQNEAQ (reference sequence). V lost 1 base and J lost 5, with 15 bases in between. In nucleotides, the CDR3 is TGTGCCAGCAGCTTAGTTTCAGGTGGAATTCGAAACACCATATATTTT. Its protein product is CASSLVSGGIRNTIYF.

Concerning this clone itself: Mismatch with germline at one junction end may stem from a read error. The rearrangement uses TRBV4-1 and TRBJ1-2, with a possible D match to TRBD1 (6 bases). CDR1 is MGHRA, CDR2 YSYEKL, per germline. The CDR3 covers 16 residues. This chain's CDR3 is CASSQDRHREDYGYTF. The CDR3 DNA is TGTGCCAGCAGCCAAGATAGGCACAGGGAAGACTATGGCTACACCTTC.

The chain combines TRBV11-1 with TRBJ2-2, with D unresolved. CDR1 SGHAT and CDR2 FQDESV come from the germline V gene (reference sequence). Trimming pared 5 bases from V and 7 bases from J, leaving 11 bases between. The CDR3 extends over 13 amino acids. For the CDR3, the DNA is TGTGCCAGCAGCACGGACCAGAACGGGGAGCTGTTTTTT. This codes for CASSTDQNGELFF.

This rearrangement joins TRBV4-1 to TRBJ1-2; no firm D call. Germline V gene sequence: CDR1 MGHRA, CDR2 YSYEKL. The CDR3 has 12 residues. Trimming left V 0 bases short and J 8 bases short, with 7 bases between. The DNA for the CDR3 is TGCGCCAGCAGCCAAGAGGGGTGGGGCTACACCTTC. Translating it yields CASSQEGWGYTF.

This clone was picked up a small number of times. In DNA form, the CDR3 reads TGTGCCAGCAGCTTATCACTTAGGTCTGGCTACACCTTC. Residues: CASSLSLRSGYTF. The chain employs TRBV11-1 and TRBJ1-2; D unclear. Trimming removed 2 bases at V and 7 bases at J, with 11 bases between. The CDR3 has 13 residues. Germline V gene sequence: CDR1 SGHAT, CDR2 FQDESV (reference sequence).

This chain links TRBV6-6 with TRBJ1-6; 7 nucleotides match TRBD1. This CDR3 comprises 15 residues. J lost 7 bases, V lost 2 bases, and 5 bases had no gene match. Germline CDR1 and CDR2: MNHNY and SVGAGI (reference sequence). The DNA of the CDR3 is TGTGCCAGCAGTTACCCGACAGGGTGGAATTCACCCCTCCACTTT. Its protein is CASSYPTGWNSPLHF.

The chain links TRBV5-1 to TRBJ2-1, with D perhaps matching TRBD1 or TRBD2 (5 bases each). V was shortened by 5 bases and J by 9 bases, with 18 bases between the two germline ends. The germline gives CDR1 SGHRS, CDR2 YFSETQ. This CDR3 contains 14 residues. CDR3 protein: CASRVGTQVSEQFF. DNA for the CDR3: TGCGCCAGCAGGGTGGGGACCCAGGTTTCTGAGCAGTTCTTC.

This rearrangement joins TRBV10-3 to TRBJ2-1; 12 nucleotides agree with TRBD2. V shed 3 bases and J 6 bases; nucleotides not matched to a gene: 3. This CDR3 is built from 15 residues. Germline CDR1 and CDR2: ENHRY and SYGVKD. CDR3 region: CAISDPSGGANEQFF. The DNA for the CDR3 is TGTGCCATCAGTGACCCTAGCGGGGGGGCCAATGAGCAGTTCTTC.

This clone was observed once. The rearrangement uses TRBV11-3 and TRBJ2-3, with D possibly called TRBD1 or TRBD2 (5 bases each). CDR1 is SGHNT, CDR2 YENEEA, per germline. The germline V and J ends were trimmed by 1 base and 3 bases, with 8 bases remaining between them. The CDR3 length is 14 residues. The CDR3 protein is CASSLGGGTDTQYF. The DNA of the CDR3 is TGTGCCAGCAGCTTAGGTGGGGGTACAGATACGCAGTATTTT. The full variable domain, completed using reference TRBV11-3 and TRBJ2-3, is EAGVVQSPRYKIIEKKQPVAFWCNPISGHNTLYWYLQNLGQGPELLIRYENEEAVDDSQLPKDRFSAERLKGVDSTLKIQPAELGDSAVYLCASSLGGGTDTQYFGPGTRLTVL.

This rearrangement joins TRBV19 to TRBJ2-2; the D gene is possibly TRBD1 (6 bases). CDR3 size: 16 residues. CDR1 is LNHDA, CDR2 SQIVND, per germline (reference sequence). V was cut by 6 bases and J by 9 bases, with 23 bases left in between. CDR3: CASSVLRGTPARELFF. In DNA, the CDR3 is TGTGCCAGTAGCGTCTTGAGGGGGACGCCCGCCCGGGAGCTGTTTTTT.

V is TRBV4-1 and J is TRBJ2-5, with 8 bases that match TRBD1. The V gene end was trimmed by 1 base and the J gene end by 3 bases; junction bases not matched to a gene: 7. Germline-derived CDR1 and CDR2 are MGHRA and YSYEKL. The CDR3 length is 16 residues. The CDR3 nucleotides are TGCGCCAGCAGCCAAGTACGACAGGGGTGGGAAGAGACCCAGTACTTC. Its translation: CASSQVRQGWEETQYF.